This T cell receptor (beta chain) appears in the sequencing data of a study of chemoradiotherapy in HPV16-positive cancers. Trimming took off 1 base at V and 1 base at J, with 6 bases between the two ends. The V gene's germline CDR1 is SGHDT and CDR2 YYEEEE. This CDR3 spans 14 amino acids. The assay was immunoSEQ multiplex PCR, and TCRdb's table has in-frame clones only and misses some. This table has approximately 5,000 clones, 74% appearing once. The sequence was collected from a human donor with HPV-associated anogenital cancer. Sequences were derived from tumor tissue, sampled from a patient who underwent chemoradiotherapy. This sequence joins TRBV5-6 and TRBJ2-1; D unresolved. The CDR3 reads CASSLKGSYNEQFF. CDR3 in DNA: TGTGCCAGCAGCTTGAAAGGGTCCTACAATGAGCAGTTCTTC.